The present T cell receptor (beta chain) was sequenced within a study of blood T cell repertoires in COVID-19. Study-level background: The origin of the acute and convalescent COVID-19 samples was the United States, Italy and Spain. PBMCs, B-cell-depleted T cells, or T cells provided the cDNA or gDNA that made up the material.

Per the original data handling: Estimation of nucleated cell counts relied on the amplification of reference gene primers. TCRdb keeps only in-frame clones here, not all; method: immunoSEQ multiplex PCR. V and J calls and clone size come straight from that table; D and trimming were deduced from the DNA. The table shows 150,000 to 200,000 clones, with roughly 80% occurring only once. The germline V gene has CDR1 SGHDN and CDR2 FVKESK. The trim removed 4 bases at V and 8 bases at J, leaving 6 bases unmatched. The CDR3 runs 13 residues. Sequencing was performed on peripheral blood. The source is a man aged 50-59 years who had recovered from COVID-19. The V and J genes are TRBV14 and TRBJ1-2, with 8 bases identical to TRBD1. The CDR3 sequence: CASSPPTGVGYTF. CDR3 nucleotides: TGTGCCAGCAGCCCGCCGACAGGGGTCGGCTACACCTTC.